This is a list of T cell receptor beta chains from one sample in a study of cytomegalovirus exposure and HLA in healthy donors. TCRdb's copy holds only in-frame clones and misses some; the assay was immunoSEQ multiplex PCR. The sample yields about 160,000 clones, about four fifths seen once. The sequenced material came from PBMCs. Receptors were obtained from a man aged 45-60 years in good health and CMV-seropositive. CDR3s include the opening cysteine and the closing phenylalanine or tryptophan. D genes are given only for firm matches. For some rows the clone size is stated as once, few or many, or as a class when expanded; others skip it.

-	TRBV14	-	TRBJ1-3	CASSQQTGSFGNTIYF	TGTGCCAGCAGCCAGCAGACAGGTTCTTTTGGAAACACCATATATTTT
-	TRBV7-2	few	TRBJ2-3	CASSSQKGEADTQYF	TGTGCCAGCAGCTCGCAAAAGGGGGAAGCAGATACGCAGTATTTT
TRBD2	TRBV6-1	-	TRBJ2-3	CASSAWTSGGSTDTQYF	TGTGCCAGCAGTGCTTGGACTAGCGGGGGGAGCACAGATACGCAGTATTTT
-	TRBV7-2	-	TRBJ2-5	CASSPQVFGTSETQYF	TGTGCCAGCAGCCCCCAGGTATTTGGAACCTCAGAGACCCAGTACTTC
TRBD2	TRBV13	-	TRBJ2-3	CASSFAGGQVDTQYF	TGTGCCAGCAGCTTCGCGGGAGGTCAGGTGGATACGCAGTATTTT
-	TRBV30	-	TRBJ1-5	CAWSVRGGGQPQHF	TGTGCCTGGAGTGTACGCGGGGGAGGTCAGCCCCAGCATTTT
-	TRBV7-2	-	TRBJ1-4	CASRRLATNEKLFF	TGTGCCAGCAGGCGCCTTGCAACTAATGAAAAACTGTTTTTT
TRBD1	TRBV19	-	TRBJ2-5	CASSYRDRGDQYF	TGTGCCAGTAGTTACCGGGACAGGGGGGACCAGTACTTC
TRBD2	TRBV28	-	TRBJ2-5	CASSSRLARQETQYF	TGTGCCAGCAGTTCCAGACTAGCCCGCCAAGAGACCCAGTACTTC
-	TRBV10-3	-	TRBJ2-5	CATSLGDGQETQYF	TGTGCCACCAGTTTGGGAGATGGCCAAGAGACCCAGTACTTC
TRBD1	TRBV29-1	-	TRBJ2-7	CSVEAGGAEQYF	TGCAGCGTTGAAGCAGGGGGCGCCGAGCAGTACTTC
TRBD1	TRBV2	-	TRBJ1-4	CASSGDRGLVKLFF	TGTGCCAGCAGTGGGGACAGGGGGCTGGTAAAACTGTTTTTT
TRBD1	TRBV5-1	-	TRBJ2-2	CASRWRQGLLDTGELFF	TGCGCCAGCAGGTGGAGACAGGGGCTCCTGGACACCGGGGAGCTGTTTTTT
-	TRBV7-9	once	TRBJ2-5	CASSLANMYQETQYF	TGTGCCAGCAGCTTAGCTAACATGTACCAAGAGACCCAGTACTTC